Listed below are T cell receptor beta chains from one sample, sequenced in a study of T-cell reconstitution after alpha-beta-depleted transplantation in children. TCRdb fed the PCR reads into MiXCR, producing one record per CDR3 protein. The table includes 500,000 to 750,000 distinct CDR3 sequences, over 10% detected once. Source: PBMCs, mostly from graft donor cells, taken 360 days after TCRalphabeta/CD19-depleted stem cell transplant. These receptors were collected from a male patient younger than 18 who had a stem cell transplant for acute myeloid leukemia, so the T cells may come from the graft donor. Both conserved end residues are part of each CDR3. A D gene is named only where the DNA matches it firmly. Clone size is not always given. Where it is, it says once, few, many or a class for expanded clones.

>TRBV28|many|NA|TRBJ1-5
CASCPEESYYSNQPQHF
TGTGCCAGCTGCCCCGAGGAATCCTACTATAGCAATCAGCCCCAGCATTTT
>TRBV28|NA|NA|TRBJ2-1
CASSPVGASNEQFF
TGTGCCAGCAGTCCCGTAGGAGCGTCCAATGAGCAGTTCTTC
>TRBV20-1|few|NA|TRBJ1-5
CSARVLPWAHQPQHF
TGCAGTGCTAGAGTTCTACCCTGGGCCCATCAGCCCCAGCATTTT
>TRBV28|few|TRBD2|TRBJ2-1
CASSFPPSSGRVGTYNEQFF
TGTGCCAGCAGTTTCCCCCCCAGCAGCGGGAGGGTAGGAACCTACAATGAGCAGTTCTTC
>TRBV20-1|many|TRBD2|TRBJ2-7
CSAQWTSGSSYEQYF
TGCAGTGCTCAATGGACTAGCGGCAGCTCCTACGAGCAGTACTTC
>TRBV27|few|TRBD2|TRBJ2-1
CASTATSGSSYNEQFF
TGTGCCAGCACCGCGACTAGCGGGAGTTCCTACAATGAGCAGTTCTTC
>TRBV7-2|NA|TRBD2|TRBJ2-7
CASSLLSGSEQYF
TGTGCCAGCAGCCTCTTGAGCGGGAGCGAGCAGTACTTC
>TRBV29-1|few|NA|TRBJ2-7
CSVEELLGDLGTYEQYF
TGCAGCGTTGAAGAATTGTTGGGGGACCTTGGCACCTACGAGCAGTACTTC
>TRBV12-3/TRBV12-4|many|NA|TRBJ2-7
CASSFRRDNEQYF
TGTGCCAGCAGTTTCAGGCGGGACAACGAGCAGTACTTC
>TRBV3-1|few|NA|TRBJ2-7
CASSQVRPGRKSSYEQYF
TGTGCCAGCAGCCAAGTACGACCGGGCCGAAAAAGCTCCTACGAGCAGTACTTC
>TRBV6-2/TRBV6-3|NA|TRBD2|TRBJ2-7
CASSYSSGRAGYEQYF
TGTGCCAGCAGTTACTCTAGCGGGAGAGCGGGCTACGAGCAGTACTTC
>TRBV15|many|TRBD2|TRBJ2-1
CATSSGTSVYNEQFF
TGTGCCACCAGCTCCGGGACTAGCGTCTACAATGAGCAGTTCTTC
>TRBV20-1|NA|NA|TRBJ2-5
CSAARTLQGETQYF
TGCAGTGCTGCGCGTACTCTTCAGGGGGAGACCCAGTACTTC
>TRBV20-1|NA|NA|TRBJ2-3
CSAMDWGWGTDTQYF
TGCAGTGCTATGGATTGGGGTTGGGGTACAGATACGCAGTATTTT
>TRBV20-1|NA|TRBD1|TRBJ2-7
CSAATGVSYEQYF
TGCAGTGCCGCGACAGGGGTATCCTACGAGCAGTACTTC